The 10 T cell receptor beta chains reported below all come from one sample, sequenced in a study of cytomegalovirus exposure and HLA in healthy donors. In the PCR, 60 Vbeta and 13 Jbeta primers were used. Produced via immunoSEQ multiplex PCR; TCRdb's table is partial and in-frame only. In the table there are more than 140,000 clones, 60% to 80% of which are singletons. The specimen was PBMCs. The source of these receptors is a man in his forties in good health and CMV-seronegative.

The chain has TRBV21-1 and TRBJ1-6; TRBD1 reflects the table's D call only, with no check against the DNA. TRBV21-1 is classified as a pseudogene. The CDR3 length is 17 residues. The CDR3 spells CASSKVTGSSYNSPLHF. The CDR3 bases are TGTGCCAGCAGCAAAGTTACAGGGAGCTCCTATAATTCACCCCTCCACTTT.

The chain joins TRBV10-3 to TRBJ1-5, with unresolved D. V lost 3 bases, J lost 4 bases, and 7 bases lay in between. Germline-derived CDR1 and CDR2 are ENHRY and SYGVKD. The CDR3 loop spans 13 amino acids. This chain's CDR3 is CAISDSGNQPQHF. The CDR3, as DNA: TGTGCCATCAGTGACTCGGGGAATCAGCCCCAGCATTTT.

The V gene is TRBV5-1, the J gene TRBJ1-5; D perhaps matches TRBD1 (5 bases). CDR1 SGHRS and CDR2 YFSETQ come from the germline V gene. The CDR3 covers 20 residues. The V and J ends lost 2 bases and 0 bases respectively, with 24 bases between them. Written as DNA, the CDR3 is TGCGCCAGCAGCTTTCTAAAGACTGATACAGGAGGGCTTAGCAATCAGCCCCAGCATTTT. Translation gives CASSFLKTDTGGLSNQPQHF.

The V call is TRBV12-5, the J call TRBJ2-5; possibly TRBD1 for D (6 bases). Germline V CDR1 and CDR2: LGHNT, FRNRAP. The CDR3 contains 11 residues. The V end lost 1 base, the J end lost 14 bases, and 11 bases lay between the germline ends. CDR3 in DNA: TGTGCTAGTGGTTTGGGACAGGTCGGTTACTTC. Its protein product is CASGLGQVGYF.

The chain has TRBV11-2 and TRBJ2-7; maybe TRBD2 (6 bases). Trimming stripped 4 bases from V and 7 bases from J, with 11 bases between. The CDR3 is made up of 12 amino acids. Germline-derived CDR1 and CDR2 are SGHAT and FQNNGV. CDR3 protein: CASSYEGREQYF. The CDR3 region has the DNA TGTGCCAGCAGCTACGAGGGGAGGGAGCAGTACTTC.

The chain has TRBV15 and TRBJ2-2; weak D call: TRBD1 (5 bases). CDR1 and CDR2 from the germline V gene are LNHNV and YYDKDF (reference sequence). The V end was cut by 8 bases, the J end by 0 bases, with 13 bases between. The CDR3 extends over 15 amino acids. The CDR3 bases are TGTGCCACCTCCCAGGGCAGCCCGAACACCGGGGAGCTGTTTTTT. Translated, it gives CATSQGSPNTGELFF.

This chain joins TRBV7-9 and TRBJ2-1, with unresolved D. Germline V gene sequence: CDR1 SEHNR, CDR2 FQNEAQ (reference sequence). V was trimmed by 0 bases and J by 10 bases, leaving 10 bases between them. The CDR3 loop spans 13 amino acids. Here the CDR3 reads CASSLAYGPEQFF. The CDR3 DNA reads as TGTGCCAGCAGCTTAGCTTACGGTCCGGAGCAGTTCTTC. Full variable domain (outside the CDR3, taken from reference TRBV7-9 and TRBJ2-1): DTGVSQNPRHKITKRGQNVTFRCDPISEHNRLYWYRQTLGQGPEFLTYFQNEAQLEKSRLLSDRFSAERPKGSFSTLEIQRTEQGDSAMYLCASSLAYGPEQFFGPGTRLTVL.

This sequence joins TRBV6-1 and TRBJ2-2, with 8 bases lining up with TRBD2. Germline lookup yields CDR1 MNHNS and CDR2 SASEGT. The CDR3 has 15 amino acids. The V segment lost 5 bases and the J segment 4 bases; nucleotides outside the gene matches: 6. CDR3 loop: CASSIAGKGTGELFF. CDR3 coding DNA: TGTGCCAGCAGTATAGCGGGGAAAGGCACCGGGGAGCTGTTTTTT.

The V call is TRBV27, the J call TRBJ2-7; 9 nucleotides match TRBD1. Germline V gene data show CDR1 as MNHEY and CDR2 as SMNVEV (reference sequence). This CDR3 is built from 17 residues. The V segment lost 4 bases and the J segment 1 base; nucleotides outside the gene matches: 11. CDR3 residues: CASSYGTGRGRSYEQYF. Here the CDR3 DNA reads TGTGCCAGCAGTTACGGGACAGGGAGAGGAAGGTCCTACGAGCAGTACTTC.

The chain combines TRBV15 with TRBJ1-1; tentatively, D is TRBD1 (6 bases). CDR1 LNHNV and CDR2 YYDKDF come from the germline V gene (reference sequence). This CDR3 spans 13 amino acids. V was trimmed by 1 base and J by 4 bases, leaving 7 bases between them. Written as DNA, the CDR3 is TGTGCCACCAGCAGAGTCAGGGGCACTGAAGCTTTCTTT. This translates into CATSRVRGTEAFF. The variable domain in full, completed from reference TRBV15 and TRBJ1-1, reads DAMVIQNPRYQVTQFGKPVTLSCSQTLNHNVMYWYQQKSSQAPKLLFHYYDKDFNNEADTPDNFQSRRPNTSFCFLDIRSPGLGDTAMYLCATSRVRGTEAFFGQGTRLTVV.